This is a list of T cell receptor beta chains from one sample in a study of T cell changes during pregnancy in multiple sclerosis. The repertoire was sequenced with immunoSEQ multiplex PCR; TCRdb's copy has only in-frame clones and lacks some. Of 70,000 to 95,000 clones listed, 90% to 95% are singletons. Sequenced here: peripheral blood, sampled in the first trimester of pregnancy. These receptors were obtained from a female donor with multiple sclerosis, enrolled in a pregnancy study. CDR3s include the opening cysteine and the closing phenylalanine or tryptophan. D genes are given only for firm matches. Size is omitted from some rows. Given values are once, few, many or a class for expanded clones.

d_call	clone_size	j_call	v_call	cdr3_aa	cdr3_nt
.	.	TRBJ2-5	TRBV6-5	CASRAGQETQYF	TGTGCCAGCAGAGCGGGTCAAGAGACCCAGTACTTC
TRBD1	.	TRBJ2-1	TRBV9	CASSVGDRNNEQFF	TGTGCCAGCAGCGTAGGGGACAGGAACAATGAGCAGTTCTTC
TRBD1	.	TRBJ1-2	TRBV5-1	CASSSGQGVYGYTF	TGCGCCAGCAGCTCGGGACAGGGGGTCTATGGCTACACCTTC
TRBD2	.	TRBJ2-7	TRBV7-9	CASSSGLAGYEQYF	TGTGCCAGCAGCTCAGGACTAGCGGGCTACGAGCAGTACTTC
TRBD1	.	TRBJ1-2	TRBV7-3	CASSPRTGQKEGYTF	TGTGCCAGCAGCCCCCGGACAGGGCAAAAGGAAGGCTACACCTTC
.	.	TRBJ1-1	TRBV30	CACDRGLGKTEAFF	TGTGCCTGCGACCGGGGTTTGGGAAAAACTGAAGCTTTCTTT
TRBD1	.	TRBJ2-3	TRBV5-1	CASSPDRASDTQYF	TGCGCCAGCAGCCCAGACAGGGCGTCAGATACGCAGTATTTT
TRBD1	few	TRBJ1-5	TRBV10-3	CAIGTGDSNQPQHF	TGTGCCATAGGGACAGGGGATAGCAATCAGCCCCAGCATTTT
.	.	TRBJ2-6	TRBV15	CATSRELSGANVLTF	TGTGCCACCAGCAGAGAACTCTCTGGGGCCAACGTCCTGACTTTC
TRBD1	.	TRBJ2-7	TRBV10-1	CASSRTGTFDEQYF	TGCGCCAGCAGTAGGACAGGGACATTCGACGAGCAGTACTTC
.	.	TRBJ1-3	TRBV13	CASSIRGPSGNTIYF	TGTGCCAGCAGCATCAGGGGCCCCTCTGGAAACACCATATATTTT
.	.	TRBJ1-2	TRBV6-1	CASSQSVSYGYTF	TGTGCCAGCAGTCAGAGCGTAAGCTATGGCTACACCTTC
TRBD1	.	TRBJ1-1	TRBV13	CASSARDRAVGAFF	TGTGCCAGCAGCGCTAGGGACAGGGCCGTAGGAGCTTTCTTT
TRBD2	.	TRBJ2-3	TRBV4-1	CASSPGLGEGTDTQYF	TGCGCCAGCAGCCCGGGACTAGGTGAGGGCACAGATACGCAGTATTTT
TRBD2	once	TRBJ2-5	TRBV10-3	CAISESSGGPQETQYF	TGTGCCATCAGTGAGTCAAGCGGGGGACCCCAAGAGACCCAGTACTTC
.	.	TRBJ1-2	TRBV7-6	CASSHGGGYYGYTF	TGTGCCAGCAGCCACGGGGGGGGGTACTATGGCTACACCTTC
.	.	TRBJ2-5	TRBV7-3	CASSSPGEETQYF	TGTGCCAGCAGCTCTCCGGGGGAAGAGACCCAGTACTTC
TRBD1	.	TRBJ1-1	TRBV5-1	CASSGTGDTEAFF	TGCGCCAGCTCGGGGACAGGGGACACTGAAGCTTTCTTT
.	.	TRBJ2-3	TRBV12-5	CASGLVAASTDTQYF	TGTGCTAGTGGTTTGGTTGCGGCTAGCACAGATACGCAGTATTTT
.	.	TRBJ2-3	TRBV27	CASSLSSPTDTQYF	TGTGCCAGCAGTTTGTCTAGCCCCACAGATACGCAGTATTTT
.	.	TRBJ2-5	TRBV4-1	CASSGLGGGETQYF	TGCGCCAGCAGCGGCCTGGGGGGAGGTGAGACCCAGTACTTC
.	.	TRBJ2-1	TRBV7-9	CASSPGQQGVSYNEQFF	TGTGCCAGCAGCCCAGGTCAGCAGGGTGTTTCCTACAATGAGCAGTTCTTC
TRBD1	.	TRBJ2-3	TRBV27	CASTLTGGTDTQYF	TGTGCCAGCACCTTGACAGGGGGCACAGATACGCAGTATTTT
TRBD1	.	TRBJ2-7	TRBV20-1	CSAKQGREQYF	TGCAGTGCTAAACAGGGGCGCGAGCAGTACTTC
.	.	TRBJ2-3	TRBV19	CASSIMVGATDTQYF	TGTGCCAGTAGTATTATGGTGGGGGCCACAGATACGCAGTATTTT
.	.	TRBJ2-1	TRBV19	CASSVALHPGSYNEQFF	TGTGCCAGTAGTGTCGCCCTACATCCCGGGTCCTACAATGAGCAGTTCTTC
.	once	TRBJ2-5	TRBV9	CASSPGWETQYF	TGTGCCAGCAGCCCAGGGTGGGAGACCCAGTACTTC
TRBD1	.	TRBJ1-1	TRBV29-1	CSGQGMNTEAFF	TGCAGCGGACAGGGGATGAACACTGAAGCTTTCTTT
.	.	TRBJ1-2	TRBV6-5	CASSSNPSSDYTF	TGTGCCAGCAGTTCAAACCCGTCCAGTGACTACACCTTC
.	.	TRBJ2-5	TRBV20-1	CSANLGETQYF	TGCAGTGCTAATCTCGGAGAGACCCAGTACTTC
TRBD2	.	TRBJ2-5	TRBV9	CASSDPSGGAYQETQYF	TGTGCCAGCAGCGATCCCAGCGGGGGAGCGTACCAAGAGACCCAGTACTTC
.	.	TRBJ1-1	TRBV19	CASFSRDTEAFF	TGTGCCAGTTTCAGCCGGGACACTGAAGCTTTCTTT
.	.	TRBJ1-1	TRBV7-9	CASSLGDFGRNTEAFF	TGTGCCAGCAGCTTAGGGGACTTCGGGAGGAACACTGAAGCTTTCTTT
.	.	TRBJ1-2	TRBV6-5	CASSYRQNYGYTF	TGTGCCAGCAGTTATCGACAGAACTATGGCTACACCTTC
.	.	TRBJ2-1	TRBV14	CASSSIRGKGLNEQFF	TGTGCCAGCAGCTCCATTCGGGGTAAGGGTCTCAATGAGCAGTTCTTC
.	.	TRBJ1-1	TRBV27	CASSLGGVNTEAFF	TGTGCCAGCAGTTTGGGGGGGGTTAACACTGAAGCTTTCTTT
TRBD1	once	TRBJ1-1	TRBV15	CATSSEDRGRTEAFF	TGTGCCACCAGCAGCGAAGACAGGGGGCGGACTGAAGCTTTCTTT
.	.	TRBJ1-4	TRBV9	CASSSGTTTNEKLFF	TGTGCCAGCAGCTCTGGGACTACAACTAATGAAAAACTGTTTTTT
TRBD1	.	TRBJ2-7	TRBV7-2	CASSLGQGAYEQYF	TGTGCCAGCAGCTTAGGACAGGGGGCGTACGAGCAGTACTTC
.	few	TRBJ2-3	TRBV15	CATSTPGQPSSTDTQYF	TGTGCCACCAGCACGCCCGGACAGCCGTCTAGCACAGATACGCAGTATTTT
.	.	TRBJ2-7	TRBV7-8	CASSFGQGEQYF	.
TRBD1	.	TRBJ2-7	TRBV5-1	CASSLELDRGNEQYF	TGCGCCAGCAGCTTGGAGCTGGACAGGGGCAACGAGCAGTACTTC
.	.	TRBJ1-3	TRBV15	CATSRDRAGIDTIYF	TGTGCCACCAGCAGAGATAGGGCAGGGATAGACACCATATATTTT